These T cell receptor beta chains were read from a single sample in a study of human T cells and chemical hapten exposure. TCRdb passed the RACE reads through MiXCR, listing each CDR3 protein once. This sample carries more than 300,000 distinct CDR3 sequences, 4.5% to 5.5% of them seen once, and the ten largest clones take roughly 2.6%. Source: whole blood, taken in connection with sensitization to the hapten diphenylcyclopropenone (DPC). The receptors stem from a woman in her fifties or sixties with alopecia areata. Some clones in this sample may be carry-over from other donors' samples. The CDR3 runs from the conserved cysteine through the conserved F or W. The order of the fields is D gene, CDR3 length, J gene, clone size, V gene, CDR3 DNA, CDR3 protein. D genes are given only for firm matches. Not all rows give a size; the values are once, few, many and, for expanded clones, a class.

. | 14 | TRBJ2-3 | . | TRBV6-2/TRBV6-3 | TGTGCCAGCAGTTTGGACTTTTCCACAGATACGCAGTATTTT | CASSLDFSTDTQYF
. | 17 | TRBJ1-5 | few | TRBV5-5 | TGTGCCAGCAGCTTCGGACCGACAGGCGTGCGCAATCAGCCCCAGCATTTT | CASSFGPTGVRNQPQHF
. | 15 | TRBJ2-1 | . | TRBV12-3/TRBV12-4 | TGTGCCAGCAGCCCAACGGGTCCAGGCTACAATGAGCAGTTCTTC | CASSPTGPGYNEQFF
. | 12 | TRBJ2-1 | few | TRBV6-6 | TGTGCCAGCAGAAACAGTAACAATGAGCAGTTCTTC | CASRNSNNEQFF
TRBD1 | 16 | TRBJ2-7 | few | TRBV6-5 | TGTGCCAGCAGACACCTCACGGGACAGGGGGCCTACGAGCAGTACTTC | CASRHLTGQGAYEQYF
. | 11 | TRBJ2-4 | many | TRBV6-6 | TGTGCCAGCAGTCTCAGTGGCCTTCAGTACTTC | CASSLSGLQYF
. | 10 | TRBJ1-1 | . | TRBV29-1 | TGCAGCGTTGGTAGGGAGCAAGCTTTCTTT | CSVGREQAFF
. | 12 | TRBJ2-1 | many | TRBV10-2 | TGCGCCAGCAGTGGGACTTCGGCTGAGCAGTTCTTC | CASSGTSAEQFF
. | 15 | TRBJ2-3 | few | TRBV12-3/TRBV12-4 | TGTGCCAGCAGTTTAGCGGGGGCCTCAGGCGATACGCAGTATTTT | CASSLAGASGDTQYF
. | 14 | TRBJ1-2 | . | TRBV20-1 | TGCAGTGCTAGAAGGGACGGACGAAACTATGGCTACACCTTC | CSARRDGRNYGYTF
. | 13 | TRBJ1-3 | few | TRBV6-1 | TGTGCCAGCAGTGAATTATCGCCTAACACCATATATTTT | CASSELSPNTIYF
. | 15 | TRBJ1-3 | few | TRBV25-1 | TGTGCCAGCAGTAACGAATCGGGACCTGGAAACACCATATATTTT | CASSNESGPGNTIYF
. | 14 | TRBJ2-3 | . | TRBV9 | TGTGCCAGCAGCGTCTCGGGGGCCGGAGATACGCAGTATTTT | CASSVSGAGDTQYF
. | 13 | TRBJ2-3 | many | TRBV2 | TGTGCCAGCAGTGGGAGTCTAGCGCCTACGCAGTATTTT | CASSGSLAPTQYF
. | 15 | TRBJ2-7 | many | TRBV3-1 | TGTGCCAGCAGCCTGGACACGGCGACCTCCTACGAGCAGTACTTC | CASSLDTATSYEQYF
TRBD1 | 15 | TRBJ1-2 | few | TRBV10-3 | TGTGCCATCAGTGAGTCAAAGGGCAGGGGGGACGGCTACACCTTC | CAISESKGRGDGYTF
. | 14 | TRBJ1-5 | once | TRBV20-1 | TGCAGTGCTAGAGACGGCAGGGCGGATCAGCCCCAGCATTTT | CSARDGRADQPQHF
. | 13 | TRBJ1-1 | . | TRBV6-2/TRBV6-3 | TGTGCCAGCAGTTACCTTCCAGGGACTGAAGCTTTCTTT | CASSYLPGTEAFF
. | 13 | TRBJ2-5 | few | TRBV9 | TGTGCCAGCAGCGTAGTTTCCGGAGAGGCCCAGTACTTC | CASSVVSGEAQYF
. | 12 | TRBJ1-2 | few | TRBV29-1 | TGCAGCGTTGAATTCAGTAACTATGGCTACACCTTC | CSVEFSNYGYTF
. | 13 | TRBJ2-7 | many | TRBV6-5 | TGTGCCAGCAGTCCCACTCCAGCTAATGAGCAGTACTTC | CASSPTPANEQYF
. | 13 | TRBJ1-1 | many | TRBV20-1 | TGCAGTGTTCCGGACAGTCTGAACACTGAAGCTTTCTTT | CSVPDSLNTEAFF
. | 14 | TRBJ2-7 | few | TRBV27 | TGTGCCAGCAGTTTATCGAGGGCAGTCTGGGAGCAGTACTTC | CASSLSRAVWEQYF
. | 16 | TRBJ1-6 | few | TRBV7-8 | TGTGCCAGCAGCTTATATCCAGGTGTTACTAATTCACCCCTCCACTTT | CASSLYPGVTNSPLHF
TRBD2 | 14 | TRBJ2-1 | few | TRBV6-1 | TGTGCCAGCAGTAGACTAGCTAGGGGCGATGAGCAGTTCTTC | CASSRLARGDEQFF
. | 14 | TRBJ2-7 | many | TRBV16 | TGTGCCAGCAGCAGAGCCGTGGGATCCTACGAGCAGTACTTC | CASSRAVGSYEQYF
. | 13 | TRBJ2-7 | few | TRBV20-1 | TGCAGTGCTCCCCGGAGGGGTACCTACGAGCAGTACTTC | CSAPRRGTYEQYF
. | 15 | TRBJ1-1 | few | TRBV7-2 | TGTGCCAGCAGCTTAGCACGGGGGTCCTTCGCTGAAGCTTTCTTT | CASSLARGSFAEAFF
. | 14 | TRBJ1-6 | . | TRBV5-1 | TGCGCCAGCAGCTTGGGACAGGAGAATTCACCCCTCCACTTT | CASSLGQENSPLHF